This T cell receptor beta chain stems from a study of T cell responses to AZD1222 COVID-19 vaccine. This clone was detected once. Antigen specificity is unknown. Regarding the study as a whole: The repertoires were collected only after the peak T cell response.

The CDR3 consists of 13 residues. With 4 bases clipped from V and 6 bases from J, the junction kept 3 bases outside the gene matches. The germline gives CDR1 SGHDT, CDR2 YYEEEE. TCRdb's table, derived via immunoSEQ multiplex PCR, lists solely in-frame clones and lacks some. The sample lists 150,000 to 200,000 clones; around 87% were seen once. The receptor's source is an adult in good health. This specimen was peripheral blood, taken on day 0 of MenACWY control vaccination. The genes are TRBV5-6 and TRBJ2-1, with TRBD2 matching over 8 bases. In DNA form, the CDR3 reads TGTGCCAGCAGCACGGGACTAGTCAATGAGCAGTTCTTC. Protein sequence: CASSTGLVNEQFF. Full variable domain (remainder filled in from reference TRBV5-6 and TRBJ2-1): DAGVTQSPTHLIKTRGQQVTLRCSPKSGHDTVSWYQQALGQGPQFIFQYYEEEERQRGNFPDRFSGHQFPNYSSELNVNALLLGDSALYLCASSTGLVNEQFFGPGTRLTVL.